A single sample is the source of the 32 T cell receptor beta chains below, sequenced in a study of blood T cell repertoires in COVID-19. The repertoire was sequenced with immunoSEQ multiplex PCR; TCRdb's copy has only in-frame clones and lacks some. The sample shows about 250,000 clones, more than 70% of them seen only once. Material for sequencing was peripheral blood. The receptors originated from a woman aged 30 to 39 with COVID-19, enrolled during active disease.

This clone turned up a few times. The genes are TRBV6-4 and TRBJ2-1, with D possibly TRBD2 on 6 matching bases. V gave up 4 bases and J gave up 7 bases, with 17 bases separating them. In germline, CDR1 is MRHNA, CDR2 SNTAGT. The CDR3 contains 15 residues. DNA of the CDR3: TGTGCCAGCAGTGCCTCTATGGGTGGAGGGAATGAGCAGTTCTTC. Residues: CASSASMGGGNEQFF.

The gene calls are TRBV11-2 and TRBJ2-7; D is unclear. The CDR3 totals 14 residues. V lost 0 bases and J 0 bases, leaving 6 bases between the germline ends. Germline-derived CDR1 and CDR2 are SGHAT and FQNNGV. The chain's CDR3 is CASSLEILSYEQYF. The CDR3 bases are TGTGCCAGCAGCTTAGAAATCCTCTCCTACGAGCAGTACTTC.

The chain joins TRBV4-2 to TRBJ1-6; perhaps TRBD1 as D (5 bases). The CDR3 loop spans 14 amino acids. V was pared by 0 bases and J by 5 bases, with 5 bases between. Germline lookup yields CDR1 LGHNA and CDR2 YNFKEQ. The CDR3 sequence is CASSQEGDNSPLHF. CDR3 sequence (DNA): TGTGCCAGCAGCCAAGAAGGGGATAATTCACCCCTCCACTTT.

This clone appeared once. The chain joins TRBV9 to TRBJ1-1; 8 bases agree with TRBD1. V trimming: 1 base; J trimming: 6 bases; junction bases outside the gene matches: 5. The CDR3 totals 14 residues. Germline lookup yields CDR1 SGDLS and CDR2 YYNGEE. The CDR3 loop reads CASSVTGGRAEAFF. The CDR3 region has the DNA TGTGCCAGCAGCGTAACAGGGGGTAGAGCTGAAGCTTTCTTT.

The CDR3 coding sequence is TGTGCCAGCAGAATCGACTATTTCACCGGGGAGCTGTTTTTT. This translates into CASRIDYFTGELFF. The rearrangement joins TRBV6-4 to TRBJ2-2; D may be TRBD2 (5 bases). The CDR3 consists of 14 residues. Germline-derived CDR1 and CDR2 are MRHNA and SNTAGT. Trimming removed 6 bases from V and 4 bases from J, with 12 bases in between.

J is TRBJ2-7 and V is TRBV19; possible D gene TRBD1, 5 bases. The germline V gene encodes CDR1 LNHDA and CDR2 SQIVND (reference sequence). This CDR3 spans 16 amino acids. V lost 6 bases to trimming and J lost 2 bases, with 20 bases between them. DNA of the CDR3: TGTGCCAGTAGCATGACAGCGTCGATTCCCCCCTACGAGCAGTACTTC. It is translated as CASSMTASIPPYEQYF.

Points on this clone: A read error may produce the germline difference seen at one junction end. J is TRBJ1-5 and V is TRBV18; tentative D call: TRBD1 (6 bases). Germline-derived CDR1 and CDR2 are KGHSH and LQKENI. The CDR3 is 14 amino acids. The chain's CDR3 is CASSPSGMADRPNF. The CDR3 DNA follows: TGTGCCAGCTCACCCTCAGGTATGGCCGACAGGCCTAATTTT.

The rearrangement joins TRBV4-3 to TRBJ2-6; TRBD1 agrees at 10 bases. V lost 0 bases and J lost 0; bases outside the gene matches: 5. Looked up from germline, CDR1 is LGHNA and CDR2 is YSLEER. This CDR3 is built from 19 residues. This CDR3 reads CASSQDLGQGGSGANVLTF. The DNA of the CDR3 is TGCGCCAGCAGCCAAGATCTTGGACAGGGGGGCTCTGGGGCCAACGTCCTGACTTTC.

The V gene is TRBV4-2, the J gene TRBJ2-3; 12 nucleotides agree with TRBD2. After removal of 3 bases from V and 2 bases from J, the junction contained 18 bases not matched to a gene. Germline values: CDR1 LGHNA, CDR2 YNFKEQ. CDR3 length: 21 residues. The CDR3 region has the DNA TGTGCCAGCAGCCATGGGGTTGGGACCCTCGGACTAGCGGGGCTCACAGATACGCAGTATTTT. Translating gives CASSHGVGTLGLAGLTDTQYF.

The CDR3 protein is CASSRLDRTQDETQYF. The CDR3 DNA follows: TGTGCCAGCAGCAGGTTGGACAGGACGCAAGATGAGACCCAGTACTTC. This chain uses TRBV3-1 (or the pseudogene TRBV3-2) with TRBJ2-5; 7 positions match TRBD1. CDR1 is LGHDT, CDR2 YNNKEL, per germline (reference sequence). CDR3 length: 16 amino acids. Unmatched junction bases numbered 14, after V lost 5 bases and J lost 5 bases.

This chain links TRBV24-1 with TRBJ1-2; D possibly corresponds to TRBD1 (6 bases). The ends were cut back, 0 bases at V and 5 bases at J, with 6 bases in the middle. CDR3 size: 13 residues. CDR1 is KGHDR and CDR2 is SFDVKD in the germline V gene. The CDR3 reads CATSDLQGYGYTF. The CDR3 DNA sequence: TGTGCCACCAGTGATTTGCAGGGGTATGGCTACACCTTC.

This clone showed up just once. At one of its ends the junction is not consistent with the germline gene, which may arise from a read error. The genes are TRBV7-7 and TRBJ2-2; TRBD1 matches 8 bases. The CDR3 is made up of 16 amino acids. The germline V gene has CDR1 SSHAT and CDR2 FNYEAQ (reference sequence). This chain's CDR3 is CASSATRTGTTGELFF. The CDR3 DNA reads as TGTGCTAGCAGCGCCACACGGACAGGGACAACCGGGGAGCTGTTTTTT. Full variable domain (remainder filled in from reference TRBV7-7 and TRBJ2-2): GAGVSQSPRYKVTKRGQDVTLRCDPISSHATLYWYQQALGQGPEFLTYFNYEAQPDKSGLPSDRFSAERPEGSISTLTIQRTEQRDSAMYRCASSATRTGTTGELFFGEGSRLTVL.

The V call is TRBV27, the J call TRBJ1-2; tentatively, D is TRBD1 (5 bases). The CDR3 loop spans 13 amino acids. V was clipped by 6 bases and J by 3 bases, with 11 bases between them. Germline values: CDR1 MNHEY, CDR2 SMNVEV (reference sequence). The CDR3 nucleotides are TGTGCCAGCAGCCCGACAGTGCACTATGGCTACACCTTC. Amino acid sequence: CASSPTVHYGYTF.

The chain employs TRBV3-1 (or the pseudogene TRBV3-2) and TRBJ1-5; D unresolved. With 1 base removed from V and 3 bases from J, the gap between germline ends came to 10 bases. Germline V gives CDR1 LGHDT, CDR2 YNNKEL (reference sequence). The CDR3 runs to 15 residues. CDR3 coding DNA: TGTGCCAGCAGCCAAGTGCACAGCACCAATCAGCCCCAGCATTTT. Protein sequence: CASSQVHSTNQPQHF.

The CDR3 nucleotides are TGTGCCAGCAGCTCCGGGGATGCCATTAACTATGGCTACACCTTC. It translates to CASSSGDAINYGYTF. The V call is TRBV11-2, the J call TRBJ1-2, with D unclear. The V and J ends lost 4 bases and 1 base respectively, with 13 bases between them. The length of the CDR3 is 15 residues. Germline CDR1 and CDR2: SGHAT and FQNNGV.

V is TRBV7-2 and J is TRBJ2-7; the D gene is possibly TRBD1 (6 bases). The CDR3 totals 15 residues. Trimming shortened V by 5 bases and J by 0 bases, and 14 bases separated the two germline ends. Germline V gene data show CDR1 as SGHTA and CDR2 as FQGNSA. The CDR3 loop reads CASSVQGALSYEQYF. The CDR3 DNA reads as TGTGCCAGCAGCGTACAGGGAGCCCTCTCCTACGAGCAGTACTTC.

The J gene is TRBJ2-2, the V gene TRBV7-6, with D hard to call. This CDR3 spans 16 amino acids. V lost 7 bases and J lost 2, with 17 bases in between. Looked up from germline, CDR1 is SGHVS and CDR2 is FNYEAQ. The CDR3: CASTAAPPHNTGELFF. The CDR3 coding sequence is TGTGCCAGCACCGCCGCGCCCCCCCATAACACCGGGGAGCTGTTTTTT.

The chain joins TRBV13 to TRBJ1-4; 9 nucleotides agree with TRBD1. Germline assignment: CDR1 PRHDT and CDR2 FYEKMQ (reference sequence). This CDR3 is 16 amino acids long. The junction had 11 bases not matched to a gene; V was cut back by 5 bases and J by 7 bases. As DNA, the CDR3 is TGTGCCAGCAGCCATATACGGGGACAGGGCGGTGAAAAACTGTTTTTT. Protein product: CASSHIRGQGGEKLFF.

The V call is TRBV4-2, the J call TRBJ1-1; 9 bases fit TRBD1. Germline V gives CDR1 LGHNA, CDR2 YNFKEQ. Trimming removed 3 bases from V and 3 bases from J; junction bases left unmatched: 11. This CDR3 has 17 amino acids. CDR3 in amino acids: CASSHIPGQGFDTEAFF. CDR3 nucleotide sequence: TGTGCCAGCAGCCATATACCGGGACAGGGTTTCGACACTGAAGCTTTCTTT.

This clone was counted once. The DNA for the CDR3 is TGTGCCAGCAGCTGGGGACGGGGGGAGCAGTTCTTC. This encodes CASSWGRGEQFF. The J gene is TRBJ2-1, the V gene TRBV7-2; D might be TRBD2 (6 bases). Trimming cost V 4 bases and J 10 bases, with 11 bases left between them. CDR1 SGHTA and CDR2 FQGNSA come from the germline V gene. CDR3 length: 12 residues.

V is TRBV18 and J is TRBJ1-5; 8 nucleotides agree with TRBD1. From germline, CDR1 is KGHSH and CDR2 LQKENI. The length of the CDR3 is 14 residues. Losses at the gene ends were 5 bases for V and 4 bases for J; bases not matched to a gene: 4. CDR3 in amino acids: CASSVQGGNQPQHF. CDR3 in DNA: TGTGCCAGCTCAGTACAGGGGGGAAATCAGCCCCAGCATTTT.

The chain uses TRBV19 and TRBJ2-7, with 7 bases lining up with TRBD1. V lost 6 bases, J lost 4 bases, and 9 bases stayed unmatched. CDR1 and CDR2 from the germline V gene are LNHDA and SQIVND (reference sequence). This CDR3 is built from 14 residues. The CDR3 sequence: CASSSGQASYEQYF. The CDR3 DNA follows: TGTGCCAGTAGCTCCGGACAGGCCTCTTACGAGCAGTACTTC. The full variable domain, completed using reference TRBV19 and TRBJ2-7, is DGGITQSPKYLFRKEGQNVTLSCEQNLNHDAMYWYRQDPGQGLRLIYYSQIVNDFQKGDIAEGYSVSREKKESFPLTVTSAQKNPTAFYLCASSSGQASYEQYFGPGTRLTVT.

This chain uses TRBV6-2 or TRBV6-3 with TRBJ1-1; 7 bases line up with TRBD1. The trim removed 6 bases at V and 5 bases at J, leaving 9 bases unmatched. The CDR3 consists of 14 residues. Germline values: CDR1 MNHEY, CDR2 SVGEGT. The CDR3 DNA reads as TGTGCCAGCAGCCCGGGACAGTACCGGACTGAAGCTTTCTTT. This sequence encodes CASSPGQYRTEAFF.

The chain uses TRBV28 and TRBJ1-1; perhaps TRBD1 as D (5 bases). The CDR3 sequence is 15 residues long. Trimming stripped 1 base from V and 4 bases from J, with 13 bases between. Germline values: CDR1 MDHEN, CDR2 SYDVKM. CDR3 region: CASSLSGLVGTEAFF. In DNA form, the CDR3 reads TGTGCCAGCAGTTTATCAGGGTTAGTAGGCACTGAAGCTTTCTTT.

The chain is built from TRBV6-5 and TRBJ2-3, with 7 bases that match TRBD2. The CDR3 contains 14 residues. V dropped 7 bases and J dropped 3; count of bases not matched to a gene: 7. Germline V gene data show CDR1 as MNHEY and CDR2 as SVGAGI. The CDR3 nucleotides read TGTGCCAGCACGGCGGGAGAGGAGACAGATACGCAGTATTTT. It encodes CASTAGEETDTQYF.

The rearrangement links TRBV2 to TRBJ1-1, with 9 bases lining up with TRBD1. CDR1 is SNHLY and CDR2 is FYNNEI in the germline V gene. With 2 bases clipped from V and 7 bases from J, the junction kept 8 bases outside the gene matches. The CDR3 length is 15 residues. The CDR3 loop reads CASSEWGTGKNEAFF. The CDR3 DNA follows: TGTGCCAGCAGTGAATGGGGGACAGGGAAGAATGAAGCTTTCTTT.

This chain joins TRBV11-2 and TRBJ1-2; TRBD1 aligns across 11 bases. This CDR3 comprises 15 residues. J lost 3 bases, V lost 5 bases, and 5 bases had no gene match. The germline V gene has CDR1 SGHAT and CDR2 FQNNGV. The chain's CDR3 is CASSVGQGAYYGYTF. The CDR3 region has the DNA TGTGCCAGCAGCGTTGGACAGGGGGCTTACTATGGCTACACCTTC.

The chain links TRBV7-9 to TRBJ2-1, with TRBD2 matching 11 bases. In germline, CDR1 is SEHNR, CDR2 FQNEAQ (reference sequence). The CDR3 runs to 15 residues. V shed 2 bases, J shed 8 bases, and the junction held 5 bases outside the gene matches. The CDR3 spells CASSLIGLAGDEQFF. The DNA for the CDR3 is TGTGCCAGCAGCTTAATTGGACTAGCGGGTGATGAGCAGTTCTTC.

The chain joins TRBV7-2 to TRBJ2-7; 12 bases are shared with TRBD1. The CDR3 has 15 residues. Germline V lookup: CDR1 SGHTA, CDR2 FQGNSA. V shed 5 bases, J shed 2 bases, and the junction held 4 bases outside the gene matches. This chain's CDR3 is CASSIRDRGPYEQYF. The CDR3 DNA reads TGTGCCAGCAGCATCCGGGACAGGGGGCCCTACGAGCAGTACTTC.

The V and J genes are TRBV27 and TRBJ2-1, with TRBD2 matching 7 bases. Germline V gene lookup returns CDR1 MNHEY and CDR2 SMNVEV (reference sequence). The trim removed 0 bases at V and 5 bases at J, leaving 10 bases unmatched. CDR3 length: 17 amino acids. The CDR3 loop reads CASSLSRASGLNNEQFF. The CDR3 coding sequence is TGTGCCAGCAGTTTATCGAGAGCTAGCGGACTAAACAATGAGCAGTTCTTC.

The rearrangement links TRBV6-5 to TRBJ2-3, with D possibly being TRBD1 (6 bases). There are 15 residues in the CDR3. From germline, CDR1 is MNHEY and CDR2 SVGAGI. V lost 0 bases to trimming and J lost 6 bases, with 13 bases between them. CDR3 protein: CASSYSGDNEDTQYF. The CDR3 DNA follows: TGTGCCAGCAGTTACTCTGGGGACAATGAGGATACGCAGTATTTT.

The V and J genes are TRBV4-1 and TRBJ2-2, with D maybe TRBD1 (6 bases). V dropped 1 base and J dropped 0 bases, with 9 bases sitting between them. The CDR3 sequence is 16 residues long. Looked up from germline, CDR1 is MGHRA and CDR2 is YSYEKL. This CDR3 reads CASSQVGGANTGELFF. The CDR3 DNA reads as TGCGCCAGCAGCCAAGTTGGGGGCGCGAACACCGGGGAGCTGTTTTTT.